This T cell receptor (beta chain) came from a study of response to subunit inactivated influenza vaccine listed by TCRdb under 2018. In terms of the full investigation: The study used deep quantitative T cell receptor repertoire profiling to track responses to a trivalent subunit inactivated influenza vaccine. Broad study findings and their caveats: The authors proposed that each seasonal influenza vaccination may bring in only a limited number of new T cells.

The receptor library was made with RT-PCR. Sequencing instrument: Illumina HiSeq 2500. TCRdb reran the public reads through fastp at Q25 and MiXCR, keeping productive beta chains. Identical CDR3 protein sequences are pooled into one entry, listed with their most common genes and DNA. The sample table lists under 950,000 distinct CDR3 sequences, about 20% of them with a count of one. In total, the top ten clones hold roughly a tenth of the sample. Inclusive of the bounding cysteine and phenylalanine, the CDR3 is 13 residues long. Only the CDR3 part of the read is kept: 39 bases, read in frame from the first base. The germline V gene gives CDR1 as MNHEY and CDR2 as SVGEGT. V is cut by 7 bases and J by 2 bases, and the space between the germline ends is 8 bases. This clonotype came up a few times. Which antigen it targets is not known. No much larger clonotype is one base removed from it; base qualities were not supplied.

The chain was built from TRBV6-2 or TRBV6-3 and TRBJ2-2; the D gene lacks a confident call. This sequence was found in a man in his forties or fifties who received an inactivated influenza vaccine. Donor details come from another sample of the same person, matched by shared clones. Sequences were derived from PBMCs from blood, sampled approximately 5 days after vaccination. Here the CDR3 is given as CASTTTNTGELFF. The DNA is TGTGCCAGCACCACCACCAACACCGGGGAGCTGTTTTTT.